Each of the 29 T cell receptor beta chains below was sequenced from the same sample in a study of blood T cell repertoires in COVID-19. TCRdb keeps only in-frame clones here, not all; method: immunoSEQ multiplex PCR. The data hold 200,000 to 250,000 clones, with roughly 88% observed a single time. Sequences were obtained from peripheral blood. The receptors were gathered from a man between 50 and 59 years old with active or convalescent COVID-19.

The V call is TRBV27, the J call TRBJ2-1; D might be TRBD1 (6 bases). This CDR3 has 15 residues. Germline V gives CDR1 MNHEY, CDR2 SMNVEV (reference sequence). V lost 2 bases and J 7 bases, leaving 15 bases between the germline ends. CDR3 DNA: TGTGCCAGCAGTTTAACAGTGGGACAAGTGAATGAGCAGTTCTTC. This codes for CASSLTVGQVNEQFF.

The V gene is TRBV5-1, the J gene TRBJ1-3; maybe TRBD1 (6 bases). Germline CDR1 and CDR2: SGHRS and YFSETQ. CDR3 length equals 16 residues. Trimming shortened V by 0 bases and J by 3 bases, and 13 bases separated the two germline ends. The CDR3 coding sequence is TGCGCCAGCAGCTTGGACGGGGGGCGATATGGAAACACCATATATTTT. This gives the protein CASSLDGGRYGNTIYF.

The CDR3 is CASSLDSFDGNTIYF. CDR3 coding DNA: TGCGCCAGCAGTCTGGACAGCTTTGACGGAAACACCATATATTTT. The V call is TRBV5-1, the J call TRBJ1-3; D might be TRBD1 (6 bases). V lost 5 bases, J lost 4 bases, and 16 bases lay in between. Germline V lookup: CDR1 SGHRS, CDR2 YFSETQ. This CDR3 is 15 amino acids long.

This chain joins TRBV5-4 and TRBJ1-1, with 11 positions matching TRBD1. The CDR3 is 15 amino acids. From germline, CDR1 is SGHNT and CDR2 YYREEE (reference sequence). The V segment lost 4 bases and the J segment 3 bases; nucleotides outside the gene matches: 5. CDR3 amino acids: CASSGTGGKDTEAFF. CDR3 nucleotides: TGTGCCAGCAGCGGGACAGGGGGTAAGGACACTGAAGCTTTCTTT.

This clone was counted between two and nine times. The CDR3 loop is CASRSTSGPSYNEQFF. Written as DNA, the CDR3 is TGTGCCAGCAGATCAACTAGCGGGCCTTCCTACAATGAGCAGTTCTTC. This chain joins TRBV11-2 and TRBJ2-1; 9 nucleotides align to TRBD2. CDR3 length: 16 amino acids. CDR1 is SGHAT and CDR2 is FQNNGV in the germline V gene. V shed 6 bases, J shed 1 base, and the junction held 7 bases outside the gene matches. The full variable domain, in which reference TRBV11-2 and TRBJ2-1 provide the parts outside the CDR3, is EAGVAQSPRYKIIEKRQSVAFWCNPISGHATLYWYQQILGQGPKLLIQFQNNGVVDDSQLPKDRFSAERLKGVDSTLKIQPAKLEDSAVYLCASRSTSGPSYNEQFFGPGTRLTVL.

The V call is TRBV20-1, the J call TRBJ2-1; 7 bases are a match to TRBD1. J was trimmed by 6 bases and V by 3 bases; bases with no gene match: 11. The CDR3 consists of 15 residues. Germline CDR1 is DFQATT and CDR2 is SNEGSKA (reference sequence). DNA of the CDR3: TGCAGTGCTAGTGATCCCACAGGGGTCGGCAATGAGCAGTTCTTC. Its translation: CSASDPTGVGNEQFF.

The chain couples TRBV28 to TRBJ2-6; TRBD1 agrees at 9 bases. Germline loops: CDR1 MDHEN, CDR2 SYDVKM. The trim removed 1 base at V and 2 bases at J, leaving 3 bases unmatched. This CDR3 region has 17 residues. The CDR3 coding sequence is TGTGCCAGCAGTTTATTCACAGGGGGCGCTGGGGCCAACGTCCTGACTTTC. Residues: CASSLFTGGAGANVLTF.

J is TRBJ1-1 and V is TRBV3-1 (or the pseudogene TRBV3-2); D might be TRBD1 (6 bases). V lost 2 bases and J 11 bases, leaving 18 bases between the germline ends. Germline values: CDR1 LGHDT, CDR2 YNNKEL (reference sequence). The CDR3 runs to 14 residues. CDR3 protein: CASSQSTRGGGAFF. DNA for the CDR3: TGTGCCAGCAGCCAATCTACTCGGGGAGGGGGGGCTTTCTTT.

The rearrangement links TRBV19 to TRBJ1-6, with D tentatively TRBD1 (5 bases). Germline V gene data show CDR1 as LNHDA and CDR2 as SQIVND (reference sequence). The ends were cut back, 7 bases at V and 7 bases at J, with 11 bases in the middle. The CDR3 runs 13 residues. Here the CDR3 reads CASNRIKNSPLHF. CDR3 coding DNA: TGTGCCAGTAACAGGATAAAGAATTCACCCCTCCACTTT.

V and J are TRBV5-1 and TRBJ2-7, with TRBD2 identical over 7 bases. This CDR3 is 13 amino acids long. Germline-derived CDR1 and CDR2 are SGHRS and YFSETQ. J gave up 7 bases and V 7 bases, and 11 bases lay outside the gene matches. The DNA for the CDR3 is TGCGCCAGCGCCGTTGGCCAGGGAGGGGAGCAGTACTTC. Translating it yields CASAVGQGGEQYF.

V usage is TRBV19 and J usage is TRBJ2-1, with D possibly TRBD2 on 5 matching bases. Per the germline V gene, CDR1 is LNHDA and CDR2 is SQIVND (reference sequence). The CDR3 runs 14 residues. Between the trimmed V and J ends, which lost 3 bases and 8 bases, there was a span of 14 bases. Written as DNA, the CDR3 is TGTGCCAGTAGTATGAGACGAGAGGGATATGAGCAGTTCTTC. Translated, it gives CASSMRREGYEQFF.

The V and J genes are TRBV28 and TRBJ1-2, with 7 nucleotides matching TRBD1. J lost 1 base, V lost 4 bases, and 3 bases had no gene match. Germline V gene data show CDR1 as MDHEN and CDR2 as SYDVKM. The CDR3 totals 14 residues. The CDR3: CASSWAGGNYGYTF. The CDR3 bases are TGTGCCAGCAGTTGGGCAGGGGGTAACTATGGCTACACCTTC.

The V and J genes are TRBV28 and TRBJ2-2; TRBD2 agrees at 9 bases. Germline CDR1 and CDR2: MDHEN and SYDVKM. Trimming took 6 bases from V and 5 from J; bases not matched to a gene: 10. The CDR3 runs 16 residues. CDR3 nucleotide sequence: TGTGCCAGCAGCCCCGCGGGGGGGGCCCAGACCGGGGAGCTGTTTTTT. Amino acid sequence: CASSPAGGAQTGELFF.

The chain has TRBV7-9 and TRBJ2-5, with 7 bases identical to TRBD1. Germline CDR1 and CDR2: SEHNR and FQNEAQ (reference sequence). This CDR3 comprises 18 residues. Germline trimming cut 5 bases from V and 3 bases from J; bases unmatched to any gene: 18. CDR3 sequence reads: CASSPGEARGLRKETQYF. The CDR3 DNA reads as TGTGCCAGCAGCCCCGGAGAGGCCAGGGGGTTACGGAAAGAGACCCAGTACTTC.

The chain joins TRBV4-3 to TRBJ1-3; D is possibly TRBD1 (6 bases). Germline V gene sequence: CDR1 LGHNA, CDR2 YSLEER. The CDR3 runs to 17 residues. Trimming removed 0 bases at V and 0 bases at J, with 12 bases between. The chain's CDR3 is CASSQDDRTVSGNTIYF. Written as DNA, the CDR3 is TGCGCCAGCAGCCAAGACGACAGGACAGTCTCTGGAAACACCATATATTTT.

The CDR3 is CASSANPGTAGNTIYF. The CDR3 region has the DNA TGTGCCAGCAGCGCTAATCCCGGGACAGCTGGAAACACCATATATTTT. This chain links TRBV7-9 with TRBJ1-3; TRBD1 matches at 7 bases. The CDR3 has 16 residues. With V trimmed by 5 bases and J by 2 bases, 9 bases remained unmatched. Germline V CDR1 and CDR2: SEHNR, FQNEAQ (reference sequence).

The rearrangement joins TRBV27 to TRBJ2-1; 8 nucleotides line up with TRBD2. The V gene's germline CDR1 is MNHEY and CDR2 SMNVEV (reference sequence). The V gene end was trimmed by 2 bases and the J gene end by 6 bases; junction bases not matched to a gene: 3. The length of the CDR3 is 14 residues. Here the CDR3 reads CASSLTGTSNEQFF. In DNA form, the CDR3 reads TGTGCCAGCAGTTTAACCGGGACTAGCAATGAGCAGTTCTTC.

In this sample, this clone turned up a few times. The CDR3 region is CASSWGDRAAGYTF. The CDR3 nucleotides are TGTGCCAGCTCCTGGGGGGACAGGGCGGCTGGCTACACCTTC. This chain connects TRBV9 to TRBJ1-2; 9 bases are shared with TRBD1. Trimming removed 7 bases from V and 7 bases from J; junction bases left unmatched: 11. This CDR3 region has 14 residues. CDR1 is SGDLS, CDR2 YYNGEE, per germline.

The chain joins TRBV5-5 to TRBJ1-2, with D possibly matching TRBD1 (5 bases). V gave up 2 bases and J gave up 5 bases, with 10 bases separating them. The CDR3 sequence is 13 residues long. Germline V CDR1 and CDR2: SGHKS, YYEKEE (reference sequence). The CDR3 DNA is TGTGCCAGCAGCTTAACACAGGTTTATGGCTACACCTTC. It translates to CASSLTQVYGYTF.

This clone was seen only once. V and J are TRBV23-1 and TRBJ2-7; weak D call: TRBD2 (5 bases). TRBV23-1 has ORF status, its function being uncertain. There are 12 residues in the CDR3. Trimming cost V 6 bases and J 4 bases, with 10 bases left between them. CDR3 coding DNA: TGCGCCAGCAGAGCCGGGGAATACGAGCAGTACGTC. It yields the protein CASRAGEYEQYV.

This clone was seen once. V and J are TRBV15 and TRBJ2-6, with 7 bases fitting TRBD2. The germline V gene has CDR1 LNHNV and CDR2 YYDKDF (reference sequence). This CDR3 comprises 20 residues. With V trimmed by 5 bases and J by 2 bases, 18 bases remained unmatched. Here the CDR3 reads CATSDANREGSVTGANVLTF. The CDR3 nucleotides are TGTGCCACCAGCGACGCCAATAGGGAGGGATCAGTCACTGGGGCCAACGTCCTGACTTTC.

Here the CDR3 reads CAWSVGGAYSPLHF. The CDR3, as DNA: TGTGCCTGGAGTGTGGGGGGAGCTTATTCACCCCTCCACTTT. This chain connects TRBV30 to TRBJ1-6; a possible D gene is TRBD1 (5 bases). The V end lost 0 bases, the J end lost 8 bases, and 11 bases lay between the germline ends. Germline CDR1 and CDR2: GTSNPN and SVGIG (reference sequence). The CDR3 is 14 residues long. Full variable domain (rest looked up from reference TRBV30 and TRBJ1-6): SQTIHQWPATLVQPVGSPLSLECTVEGTSNPNLYWYRQAAGRGLQLLFYSVGIGQISSEVPQNLSASRPQDRQFILSSKKLLLSDSGFYLCAWSVGGAYSPLHFGNGTRLTVT.

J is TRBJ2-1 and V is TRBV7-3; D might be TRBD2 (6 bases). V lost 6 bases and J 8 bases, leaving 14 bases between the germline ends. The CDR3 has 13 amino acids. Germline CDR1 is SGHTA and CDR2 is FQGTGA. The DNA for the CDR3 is TGTGCCAGCAGTCCTCACTCTAGCGATGAGCAGTTCTTC. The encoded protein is CASSPHSSDEQFF.

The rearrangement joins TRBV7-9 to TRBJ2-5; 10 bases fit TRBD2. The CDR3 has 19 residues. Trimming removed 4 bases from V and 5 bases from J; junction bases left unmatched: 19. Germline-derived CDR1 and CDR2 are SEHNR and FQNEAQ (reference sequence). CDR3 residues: CASSSFSPRGAGGLETQYF. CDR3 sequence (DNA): TGTGCCAGCAGCTCTTTCAGCCCCCGTGGAGCGGGGGGGCTTGAGACCCAGTACTTC.

Written as DNA, the CDR3 is TGTGCCAGCAGCTTAGGAGGACTAGGAAATGAGCAGTTCTTC. Residues: CASSLGGLGNEQFF. The J gene is TRBJ2-1, the V gene TRBV11-2; TRBD2 matches at 7 bases. Germline values: CDR1 SGHAT, CDR2 FQNNGV. The CDR3 contains 14 residues. V shed 1 base, J shed 7 bases, and the junction held 4 bases outside the gene matches.

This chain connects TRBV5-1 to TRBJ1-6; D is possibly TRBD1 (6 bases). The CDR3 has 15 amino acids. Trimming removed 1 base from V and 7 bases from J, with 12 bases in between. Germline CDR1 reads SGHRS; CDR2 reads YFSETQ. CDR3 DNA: TGCGCCAGCAGCTTGTCCGGACAGTTCAATTCACCCCTCCACTTT. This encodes CASSLSGQFNSPLHF. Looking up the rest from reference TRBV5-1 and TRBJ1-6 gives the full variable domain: KAGVTQTPRYLIKTRGQQVTLSCSPISGHRSVSWYQQTPGQGLQFLFEYFSETQRNKGNFPGRFSGRQFSNSRSEMNVSTLELGDSALYLCASSLSGQFNSPLHFGNGTRLTVT.

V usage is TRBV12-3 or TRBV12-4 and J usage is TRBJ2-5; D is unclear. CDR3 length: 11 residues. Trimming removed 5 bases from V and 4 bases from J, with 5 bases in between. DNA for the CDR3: TGTGCCAGCAGTATCCGAGAGACCCAGTACTTC. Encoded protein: CASSIRETQYF.

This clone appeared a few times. The DNA for the CDR3 is TGTGCCAGCAGTTACGAGGGTTCCGGTCAGCCCCAGCATTTT. It encodes CASSYEGSGQPQHF. This chain uses TRBV6-5 with TRBJ1-5; the D is unclear. Trimming took 2 bases from V and 6 from J, leaving 11 bases between them. The CDR3 sequence is 14 residues long. The germline V gene has CDR1 MNHEY and CDR2 SVGAGI.

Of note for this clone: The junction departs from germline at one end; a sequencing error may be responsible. CDR3 DNA sequence: TGTGCCAGCAACTTAAGGCCGGCAGGGCAGGAGACCCAGTACTTC. Protein: CASNLRPAGQETQYF. This chain uses TRBV7-6 with TRBJ2-5; weak D call: TRBD1 (5 bases). This CDR3 spans 15 amino acids. The germline V gene encodes CDR1 SGHVS and CDR2 FNYEAQ.